The 16 T cell receptor beta chains listed next were all sequenced from one sample in a study of CD8+ T cells in alopecia areata. Treatment specified: oral pan-JAK inhibitor, 5-10 mg twice daily. RNA extraction was followed by reverse transcription into cDNA, which acted as the sequencing template. The method was immunoSEQ multiplex PCR; TCRdb's version includes in-frame clones alone and lacks a portion of them. The data contain about 140,000 clones, 86% of them seen just once; the ten biggest clones take up 13%. Sequencing used CD8+ T cells sorted from blood, obtained at week 4, from a patient treated with tofacitinib. The receptors were sampled from a human donor with alopecia areata.

The rearrangement links TRBV9 to TRBJ1-6, with D uncertain. Between the trimmed V and J ends, which lost 4 bases and 10 bases, there was a span of 12 bases. The CDR3 has 13 amino acids. Germline CDR1 and CDR2: SGDLS and YYNGEE. The CDR3 here is CASSPPHGSPLHF. In nucleotides, the CDR3 is TGTGCCAGCAGCCCGCCTCATGGATCACCCCTCCACTTT.

V usage is TRBV7-2 and J usage is TRBJ2-1, with D unresolved. V was pared by 4 bases and J by 15 bases, with 19 bases between. Germline lookup yields CDR1 SGHTA and CDR2 FQGNSA. This CDR3 has 13 amino acids. Here the CDR3 reads CASSSWDGLGLFF. Written as DNA, the CDR3 is TGTGCCAGCAGCTCATGGGATGGCCTCGGGCTGTTCTTC. Using reference TRBV7-2 and TRBJ2-1 for the parts outside the CDR3, the full variable domain is GAGVSQSPSNKVTEKGKDVELRCDPISGHTALYWYRQSLGQGLEFLIYFQGNSAPDKSGLPSDRFSAERTGGSVSTLTIQRTQQEDSAVYLCASSSWDGLGLFFGPGTRLTVL.

The genes are TRBV6-6 and TRBJ2-2, with unresolved D. Germline values: CDR1 MNHNY, CDR2 SVGAGI (reference sequence). Deletions cut 8 bases from V and 3 bases from J, with 13 bases between. The CDR3 runs to 14 residues. The CDR3, as DNA: TGTGCCAGCGATCCACCAGAAGACACCGGGGAGCTGTTTTTT. Protein product: CASDPPEDTGELFF.

The chain recombines TRBV7-9 with TRBJ2-1; possible D gene TRBD1, 6 bases. The CDR3 is 13 residues long. Germline CDR1 is SEHNR and CDR2 is FQNEAQ (reference sequence). Trimming took off 5 bases at V and 8 bases at J, with 13 bases between the two ends. The CDR3 DNA follows: TGTGCCAGCAGCACGACAGGTATACATGAGCAGTTCTTC. It encodes CASSTTGIHEQFF.

The chain links TRBV27 to TRBJ2-7; possible D gene TRBD1, 6 bases. In germline, CDR1 is MNHEY, CDR2 SMNVEV (reference sequence). This CDR3 spans 15 amino acids. Trimming took off 2 bases at V and 0 bases at J, with 11 bases between the two ends. The CDR3 DNA is TGTGCCAGCAGTTTAAGGGGGACGGTCTCCTACGAGCAGTACTTC. Protein sequence: CASSLRGTVSYEQYF.

The chain couples TRBV11-2 to TRBJ2-7; D is unclear. Trimming stripped 1 base from V and 4 bases from J, with 8 bases between. CDR1 is SGHAT and CDR2 is FQNNGV in the germline V gene. This CDR3 comprises 13 residues. The CDR3 nucleotides read TGTGCCAGCAGCTTAGGGGTCCGATACGAGCAGTACTTC. Protein sequence: CASSLGVRYEQYF.

This clone is judged medium-sized. This rearrangement joins TRBV7-9 to TRBJ1-1; 7 bases agree with TRBD1. The CDR3 is 17 amino acids. Germline CDR1 reads SEHNR; CDR2 reads FQNEAQ (reference sequence). The V segment lost 2 bases and the J segment 6 bases; nucleotides outside the gene matches: 15. This CDR3 reads CASSLSGGGGSWAEAFF. The CDR3, as DNA: TGTGCCAGCAGCTTATCAGGGGGAGGTGGTTCGTGGGCTGAAGCTTTCTTT.

The CDR3: CSARLTGTTGNTIYF. In DNA, the CDR3 is TGCAGCGCGAGATTGACAGGGACCACTGGAAACACCATATATTTT. This chain connects TRBV29-1 to TRBJ1-3, with TRBD1 matching over 7 bases. V was pared by 7 bases and J by 2 bases, with 11 bases of the junction left unmatched. The CDR3 runs 15 residues. Germline V lookup: CDR1 SQVTM, CDR2 ANQGSEA.

The chain carries TRBV30 and TRBJ2-1; weak D call: TRBD2 (5 bases). The CDR3 length is 13 residues. Germline lookup yields CDR1 GTSNPN and CDR2 SVGIG (reference sequence). The CDR3 sequence is CATWRVSYNEQFF. The CDR3, as DNA: TGTGCAACCTGGCGGGTGAGCTACAATGAGCAGTTCTTC.

The chain joins TRBV9 to TRBJ2-7; 8 bases fit TRBD1. This CDR3 has 15 residues. V lost 4 bases to trimming and J lost 0 bases; unmatched junction nucleotides: 6. CDR1 is SGDLS and CDR2 is YYNGEE in the germline V gene. This CDR3 reads CASSHGQGSSYEQYF. CDR3 sequence (DNA): TGTGCCAGCAGCCACGGACAGGGCAGCTCCTACGAGCAGTACTTC. Based on the CDR3 plus reference TRBV9 and TRBJ2-7, the full variable domain is DSGVTQTPKHLITATGQRVTLRCSPRSGDLSVYWYQQSLDQGLQFLIQYYNGEERAKGNILERFSAQQFPDLHSELNLSSLELGDSALYFCASSHGQGSSYEQYFGPGTRLTVT.

The chain joins TRBV6-5 to TRBJ2-3; D call uncertain. Trimming removed 8 bases at V and 2 bases at J, with 8 bases between. In germline, CDR1 is MNHEY, CDR2 SVGAGI. This CDR3 spans 12 amino acids. The CDR3 sequence: CASALDTDTQYF. The CDR3 DNA reads as TGTGCCAGCGCCTTAGACACAGATACGCAGTATTTT.

The CDR3 DNA follows: TGTGCCAGCAGCTTTTTCTTGCGGGACAGGAATCTCTCTGGGGCCAACGTCCTGACTTTC. It specifies CASSFFLRDRNLSGANVLTF. This chain links TRBV7-8 with TRBJ2-6; 8 bases are shared with TRBD1. Germline values: CDR1 SGHVS, CDR2 FQNEAQ. CDR3 size: 20 residues. V shed 3 bases and J 0 bases; nucleotides not matched to a gene: 13.

The J gene is TRBJ2-1, the V gene TRBV29-1; no reliable D call. Germline V gene lookup returns CDR1 SQVTM and CDR2 ANQGSEA. The CDR3 totals 14 residues. Trimming left V 4 bases short and J 0 bases short, with 10 bases between. CDR3 amino acids: CSVGLVDSYNEQFF. CDR3 in DNA: TGCAGCGTTGGGCTAGTAGACTCCTACAATGAGCAGTTCTTC.

This chain joins TRBV29-1 and TRBJ1-1; weak D call: TRBD1 (6 bases). The CDR3 covers 14 residues. The V end lost 0 bases, the J end lost 8 bases, and 16 bases lay between the germline ends. Germline V lookup: CDR1 SQVTM, CDR2 ANQGSEA. CDR3 sequence: CSVEDRKQGIEAFF. CDR3 sequence (DNA): TGCAGCGTTGAAGATAGGAAACAGGGAATAGAAGCTTTCTTT.

This clone appeared once. The rearrangement uses TRBV29-1 and TRBJ2-4; TRBD2 might be the D (5 bases). Germline CDR1 reads SQVTM; CDR2 reads ANQGSEA. The CDR3 extends over 16 amino acids. V was trimmed by 8 bases and J by 0 bases, leaving 20 bases between them. The CDR3 loop is CSQNPGTFLAKNIQYF. The CDR3 bases are TGCAGCCAGAACCCGGGAACCTTCCTAGCCAAAAACATTCAGTACTTC.

V gene TRBV30 combines with J gene TRBJ1-2; 8 bases agree with TRBD1. From germline, CDR1 is GTSNPN and CDR2 SVGIG (reference sequence). Trimming cost V 4 bases and J 6 bases; bases outside gene matches: 4. CDR3 length equals 12 residues. This chain's CDR3 is CAWMQGADGYTF. In DNA form, the CDR3 reads TGTGCCTGGATGCAGGGGGCGGATGGCTACACCTTC.